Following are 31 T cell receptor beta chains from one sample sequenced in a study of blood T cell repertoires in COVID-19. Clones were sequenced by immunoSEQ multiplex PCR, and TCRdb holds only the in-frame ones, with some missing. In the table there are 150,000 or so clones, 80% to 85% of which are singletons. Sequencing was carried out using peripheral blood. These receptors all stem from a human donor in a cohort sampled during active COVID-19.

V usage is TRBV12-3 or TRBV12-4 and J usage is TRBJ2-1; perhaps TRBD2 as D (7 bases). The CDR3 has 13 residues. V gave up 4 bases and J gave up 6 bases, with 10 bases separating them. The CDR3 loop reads CASSYGGPNEQFF. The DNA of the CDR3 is TGTGCCAGCAGTTACGGGGGGCCCAATGAGCAGTTCTTC.

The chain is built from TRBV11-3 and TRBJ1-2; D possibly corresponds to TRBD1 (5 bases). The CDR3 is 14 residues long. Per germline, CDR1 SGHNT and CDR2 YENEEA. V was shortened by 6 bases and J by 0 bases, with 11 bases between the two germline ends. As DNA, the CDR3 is TGTGCCAGCAGTACAGGTTCTTCTAACTATGGCTACACCTTC. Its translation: CASSTGSSNYGYTF. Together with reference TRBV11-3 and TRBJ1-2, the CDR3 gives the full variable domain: EAGVVQSPRYKIIEKKQPVAFWCNPISGHNTLYWYLQNLGQGPELLIRYENEEAVDDSQLPKDRFSAERLKGVDSTLKIQPAELGDSAVYLCASSTGSSNYGYTFGSGTRLTVV.

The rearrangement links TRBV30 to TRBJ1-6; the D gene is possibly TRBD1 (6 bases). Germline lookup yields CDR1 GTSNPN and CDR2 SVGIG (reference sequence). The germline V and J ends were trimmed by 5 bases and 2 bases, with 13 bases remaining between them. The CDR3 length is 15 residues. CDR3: CAWDGGGAYNSPLHF. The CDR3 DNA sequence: TGTGCCTGGGATGGGGGGGGCGCCTATAATTCACCCCTCCACTTT. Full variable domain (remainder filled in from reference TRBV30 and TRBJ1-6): SQTIHQWPATLVQPVGSPLSLECTVEGTSNPNLYWYRQAAGRGLQLLFYSVGIGQISSEVPQNLSASRPQDRQFILSSKKLLLSDSGFYLCAWDGGGAYNSPLHFGNGTRLTVT.

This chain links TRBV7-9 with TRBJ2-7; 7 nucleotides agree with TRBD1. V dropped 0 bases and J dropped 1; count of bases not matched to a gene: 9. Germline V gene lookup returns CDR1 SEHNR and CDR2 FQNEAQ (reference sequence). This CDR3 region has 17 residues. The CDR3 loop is CASSLASDRAGSYEQYF. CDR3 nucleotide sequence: TGTGCCAGCAGCTTAGCTTCAGACAGGGCAGGGTCCTACGAGCAGTACTTC. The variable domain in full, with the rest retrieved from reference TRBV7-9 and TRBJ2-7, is DTGVSQNPRHKITKRGQNVTFRCDPISEHNRLYWYRQTLGQGPEFLTYFQNEAQLEKSRLLSDRFSAERPKGSFSTLEIQRTEQGDSAMYLCASSLASDRAGSYEQYFGPGTRLTVT.

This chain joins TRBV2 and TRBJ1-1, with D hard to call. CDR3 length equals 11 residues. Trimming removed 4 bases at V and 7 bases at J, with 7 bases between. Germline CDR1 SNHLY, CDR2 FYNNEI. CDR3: CASSATLEAFF. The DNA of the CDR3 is TGTGCCAGCAGTGCGACACTTGAAGCTTTCTTT.

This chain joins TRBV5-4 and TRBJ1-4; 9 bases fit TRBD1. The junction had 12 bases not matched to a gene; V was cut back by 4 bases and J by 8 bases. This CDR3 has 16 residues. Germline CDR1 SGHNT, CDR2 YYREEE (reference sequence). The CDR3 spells CASSPPRGQGMEKLFF. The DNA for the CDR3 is TGTGCCAGCAGCCCCCCTCGGGGACAGGGCATGGAAAAACTGTTTTTT.

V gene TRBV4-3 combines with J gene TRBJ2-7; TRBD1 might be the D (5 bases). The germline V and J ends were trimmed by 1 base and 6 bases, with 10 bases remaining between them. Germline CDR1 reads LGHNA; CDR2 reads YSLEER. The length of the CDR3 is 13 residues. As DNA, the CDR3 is TGCGCCAGCAGCCAAGTTCAGGGCGGCGAGCAGTACTTC. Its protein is CASSQVQGGEQYF.

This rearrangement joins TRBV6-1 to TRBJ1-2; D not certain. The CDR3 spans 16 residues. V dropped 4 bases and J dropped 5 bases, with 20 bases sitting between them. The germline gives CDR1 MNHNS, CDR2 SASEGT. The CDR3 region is CASSGRFRERLYGYTF. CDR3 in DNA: TGTGCCAGCAGTGGGCGTTTTCGGGAGCGGTTATATGGCTACACCTTC.

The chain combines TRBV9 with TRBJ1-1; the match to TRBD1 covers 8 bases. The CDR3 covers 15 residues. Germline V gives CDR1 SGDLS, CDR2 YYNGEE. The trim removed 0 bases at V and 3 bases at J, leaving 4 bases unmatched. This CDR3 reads CASSVVDRDYTEAFF. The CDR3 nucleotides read TGTGCCAGCAGCGTAGTGGACAGGGACTACACTGAAGCTTTCTTT.

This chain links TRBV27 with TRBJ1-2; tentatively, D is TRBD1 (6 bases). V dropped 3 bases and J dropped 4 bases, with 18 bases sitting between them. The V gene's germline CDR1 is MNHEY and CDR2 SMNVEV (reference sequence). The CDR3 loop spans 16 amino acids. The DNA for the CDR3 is TGTGCCAGCAGTTTTTCAACAGGGTACGGAGGCTATGGCTACACCTTC. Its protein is CASSFSTGYGGYGYTF.

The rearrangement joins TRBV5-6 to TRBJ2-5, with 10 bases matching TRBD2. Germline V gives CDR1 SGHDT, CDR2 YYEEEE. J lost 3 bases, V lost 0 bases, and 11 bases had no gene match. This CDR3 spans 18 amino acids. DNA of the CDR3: TGTGCCAGCAGCTTGGTGTTTGTAGCGGGAGGTCTCAAAGAGACCCAGTACTTC. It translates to CASSLVFVAGGLKETQYF.

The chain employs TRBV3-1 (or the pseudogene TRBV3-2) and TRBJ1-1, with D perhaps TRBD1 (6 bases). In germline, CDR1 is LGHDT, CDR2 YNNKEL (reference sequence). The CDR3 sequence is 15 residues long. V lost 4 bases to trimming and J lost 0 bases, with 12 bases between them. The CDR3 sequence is CASSPWDTLNTEAFF. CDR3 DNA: TGTGCCAGCAGCCCCTGGGACACTCTGAACACTGAAGCTTTCTTT.

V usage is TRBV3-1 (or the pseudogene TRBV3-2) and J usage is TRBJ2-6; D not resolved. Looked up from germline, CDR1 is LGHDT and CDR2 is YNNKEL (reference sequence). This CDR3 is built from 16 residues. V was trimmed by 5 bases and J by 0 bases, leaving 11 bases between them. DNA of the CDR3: TGTGCCAGCAGCTTAAACAGATTCTCTGGGGCCAACGTCCTGACTTTC. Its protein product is CASSLNRFSGANVLTF.

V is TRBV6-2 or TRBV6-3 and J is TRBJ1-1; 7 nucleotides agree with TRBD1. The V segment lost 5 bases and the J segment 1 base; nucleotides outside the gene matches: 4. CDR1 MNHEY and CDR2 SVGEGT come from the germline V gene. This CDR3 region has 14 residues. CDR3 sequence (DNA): TGTGCCAGCAGTCGGGACAGTGAGAACACTGAAGCTTTCTTT. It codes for CASSRDSENTEAFF.

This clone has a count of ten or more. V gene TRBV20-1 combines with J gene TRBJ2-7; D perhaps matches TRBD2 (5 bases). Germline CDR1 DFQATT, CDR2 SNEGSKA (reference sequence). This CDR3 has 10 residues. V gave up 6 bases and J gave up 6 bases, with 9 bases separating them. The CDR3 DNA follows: TGCAGTGCCGGGGTGGCCGAGCAGTACTTC. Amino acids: CSAGVAEQYF.

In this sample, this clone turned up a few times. CDR3 in amino acids: CASSFWDSTEAFF. Written as DNA, the CDR3 is TGCGCCAGCAGCTTCTGGGACAGCACTGAAGCTTTCTTT. The chain uses TRBV5-1 and TRBJ1-1, with 7 bases aligning to TRBD1. J was trimmed by 4 bases and V by 2 bases; bases with no gene match: 2. Germline V gives CDR1 SGHRS, CDR2 YFSETQ. This CDR3 is built from 13 residues.

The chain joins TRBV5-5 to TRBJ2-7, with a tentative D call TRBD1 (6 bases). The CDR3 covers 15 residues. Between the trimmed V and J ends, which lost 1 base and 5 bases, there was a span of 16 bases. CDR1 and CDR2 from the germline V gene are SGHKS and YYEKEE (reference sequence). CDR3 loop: CASSLLAGVSNEQYF. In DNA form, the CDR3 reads TGTGCCAGCAGCTTGCTTGCAGGGGTATCGAACGAGCAGTACTTC.

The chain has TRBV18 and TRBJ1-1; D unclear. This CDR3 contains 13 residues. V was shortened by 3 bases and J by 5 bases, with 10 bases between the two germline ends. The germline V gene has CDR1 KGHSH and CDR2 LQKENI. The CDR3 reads CASSPLAGTEAFF. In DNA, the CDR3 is TGTGCCAGCTCACCTTTGGCGGGGACTGAAGCTTTCTTT.

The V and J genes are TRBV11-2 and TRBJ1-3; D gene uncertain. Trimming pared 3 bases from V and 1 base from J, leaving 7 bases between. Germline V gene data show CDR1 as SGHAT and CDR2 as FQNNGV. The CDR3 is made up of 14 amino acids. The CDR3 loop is CASSFAGSGNTIYF. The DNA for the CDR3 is TGTGCCAGCAGCTTCGCCGGGTCTGGAAACACCATATATTTT.

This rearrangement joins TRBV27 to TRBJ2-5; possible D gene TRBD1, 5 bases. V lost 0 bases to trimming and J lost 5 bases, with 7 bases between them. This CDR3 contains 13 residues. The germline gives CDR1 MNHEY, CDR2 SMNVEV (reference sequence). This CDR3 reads CASSLSGAETQYF. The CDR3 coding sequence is TGTGCCAGCAGTTTATCAGGGGCCGAGACCCAGTACTTC.

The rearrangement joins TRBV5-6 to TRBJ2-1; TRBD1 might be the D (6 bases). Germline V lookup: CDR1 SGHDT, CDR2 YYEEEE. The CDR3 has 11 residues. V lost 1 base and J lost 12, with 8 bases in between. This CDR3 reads CASSLQGGQFF. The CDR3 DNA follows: TGTGCCAGCAGCTTGCAAGGGGGGCAGTTCTTC.

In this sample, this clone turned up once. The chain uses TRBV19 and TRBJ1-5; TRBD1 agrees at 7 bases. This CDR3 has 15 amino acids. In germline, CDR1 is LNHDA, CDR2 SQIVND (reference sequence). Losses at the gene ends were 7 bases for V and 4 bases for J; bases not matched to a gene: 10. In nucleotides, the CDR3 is TGTGCCAGTACCGCTTTGGGACAGAAAAATCAGCCCCAGCATTTT. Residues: CASTALGQKNQPQHF.

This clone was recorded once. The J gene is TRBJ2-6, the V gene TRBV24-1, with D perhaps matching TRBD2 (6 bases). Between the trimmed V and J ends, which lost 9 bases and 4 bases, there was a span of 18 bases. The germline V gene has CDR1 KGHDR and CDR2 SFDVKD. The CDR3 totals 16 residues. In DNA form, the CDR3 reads TGTGCCACCTCCCCCCAAAACGCGGGGGGGGCCAACGTCCTGACTTTC. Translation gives CATSPQNAGGANVLTF.

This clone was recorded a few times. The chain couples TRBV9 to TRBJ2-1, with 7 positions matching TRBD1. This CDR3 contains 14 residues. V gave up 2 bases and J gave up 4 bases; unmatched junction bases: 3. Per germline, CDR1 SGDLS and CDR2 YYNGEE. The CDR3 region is CASSVWGQYNEQFF. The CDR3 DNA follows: TGTGCCAGCAGCGTTTGGGGACAGTACAATGAGCAGTTCTTC.

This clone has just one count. As DNA, the CDR3 is TGTGCCAGCAGGGGACAGGGTCACTACGAGCAGTACTTC. This gives the protein CASRGQGHYEQYF. The V and J genes are TRBV12-3 or TRBV12-4 and TRBJ2-7; 9 bases are shared with TRBD1. With V trimmed by 6 bases and J by 3 bases, 3 bases remained unmatched. This CDR3 has 13 residues.

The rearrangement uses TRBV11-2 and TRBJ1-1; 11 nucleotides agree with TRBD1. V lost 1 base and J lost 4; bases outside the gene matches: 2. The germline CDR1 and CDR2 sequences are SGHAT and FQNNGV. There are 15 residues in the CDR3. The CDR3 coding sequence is TGTGCCAGCAGCTTAGCTGGGACAGGGGGCACTGAAGCTTTCTTT. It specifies CASSLAGTGGTEAFF.

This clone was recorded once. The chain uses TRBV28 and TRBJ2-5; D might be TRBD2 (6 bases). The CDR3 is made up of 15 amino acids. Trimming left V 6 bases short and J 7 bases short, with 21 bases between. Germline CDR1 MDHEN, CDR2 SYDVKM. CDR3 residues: CASSGGSIKLGTQYF. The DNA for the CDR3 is TGTGCCAGCAGCGGAGGGTCGATAAAACTGGGGACCCAGTACTTC.

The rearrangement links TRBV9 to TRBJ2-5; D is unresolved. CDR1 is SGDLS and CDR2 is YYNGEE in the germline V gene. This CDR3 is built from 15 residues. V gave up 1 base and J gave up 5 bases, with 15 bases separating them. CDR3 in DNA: TGTGCCAGCAGCGTACTAGGCGGTCCGCAGGAGACCCAGTACTTC. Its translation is CASSVLGGPQETQYF.

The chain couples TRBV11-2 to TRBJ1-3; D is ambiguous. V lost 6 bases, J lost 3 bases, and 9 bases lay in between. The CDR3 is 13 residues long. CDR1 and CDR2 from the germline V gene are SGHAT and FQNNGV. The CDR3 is CASSPGFGNTIYF. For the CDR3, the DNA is TGTGCCAGCAGTCCAGGATTTGGAAACACCATATATTTT.

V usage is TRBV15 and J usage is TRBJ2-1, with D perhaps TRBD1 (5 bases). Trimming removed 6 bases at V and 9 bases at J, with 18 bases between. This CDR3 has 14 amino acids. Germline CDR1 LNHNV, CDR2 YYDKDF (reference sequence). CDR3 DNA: TGTGCCACCAGTGTAGGGGCAGGAGTCAGTGAGCAGTTCTTC. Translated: CATSVGAGVSEQFF.

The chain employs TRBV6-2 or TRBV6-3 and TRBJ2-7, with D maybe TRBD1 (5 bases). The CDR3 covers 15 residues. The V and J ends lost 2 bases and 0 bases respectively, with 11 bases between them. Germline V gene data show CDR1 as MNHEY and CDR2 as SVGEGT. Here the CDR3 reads CASSYETVPSYEQYF. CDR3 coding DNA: TGTGCCAGCAGTTACGAGACAGTCCCCTCCTACGAGCAGTACTTC.